This TCR beta chain was recorded in a study of T-cell memory formation after mild COVID-19. Turning to the study itself: Largely donor-specific sequence clusters came from two donors.

Germline values: CDR1 SGHVS, CDR2 FNYEAQ. CDR3 length: 16 residues. Unmatched junction bases numbered 10, after V lost 6 bases and J lost 5 bases. The sample holds a few counts of this clonotype. The target antigen is unknown. Amplification by 5'RACE using constant-segment primers produced TCR alpha and TCR beta cDNA libraries that carried sample barcodes and UMIs. Via MiXCR, TCRdb re-called the 5' RACE reads, giving one row per CDR3 protein. Of about 400,000 distinct CDR3 sequences listed, 23% are singletons. Study observations and caveats: Later expanders leaned toward CD4+, whereas clones contracting from day 15 to 85 were balanced CD4/CD8. Mainly CM and EM harbored the contracting CD4+ clones; mainly EMRA harbored the CD8+ ones.

The material sequenced was PBMCs or a T cell subset sorted from them (not recorded which). This chain joins TRBV7-6 and TRBJ2-3; 11 bases are shared with TRBD2. This sequence originates from an adult woman who had mild COVID-19 (a few samples of this study predate the infection). Cell type and time point are not known. CDR3 bases: TGTGCCAGCAGGAGACTAGCGGGGTCGTTGGGAGATACGCAGTATTTT. It is translated as CASRRLAGSLGDTQYF.